A selection of T cell receptor beta chains follows, all from one sample in a study of early T cells in non-severe SARS-CoV-2 infection. TCRdb passed the 5' RACE reads through MiXCR, listing each CDR3 protein once. In the table there are about 46,000 distinct CDR3 sequences, roughly a tenth of which are singletons. The sequencing used whole blood, collected at baseline. The receptor source for this set is an adult who was a healthcare worker with PCR-confirmed SARS-CoV-2 infection or an uninfected control (not recorded which). Each CDR3 is given with its conserved first and last residue. A D gene is named only where the DNA matches it firmly. Where a row states a size, it is once, few, many or the class of an expanded clone; other rows omit it.

clone size	V gene	D gene	J gene	CDR3 DNA	CDR3 protein
-	TRBV30	-	TRBJ1-5	TGTGCCTGGACCTCGGACAGCAATCAGCCCCAGCATTTT	CAWTSDSNQPQHF
-	TRBV30	-	TRBJ2-1	TGTGCCTGGAGTACAAAAGGTCCAATCAATGAGCAGTTCTTC	CAWSTKGPINEQFF
few	TRBV5-1	TRBD2	TRBJ2-7	TGCGCCAGCAGCCGAGTCGCGCGGGAGGACGAGCAGTACTTC	CASSRVAREDEQYF
few	TRBV28	-	TRBJ2-7	TGTGCCAGCAGTTTGAGGGGCTACGAGCAGTACTTC	CASSLRGYEQYF
-	TRBV12-5	TRBD1	TRBJ2-2	TGTGCTAGTGGTACCTGGACAGGGGCTGGTACCGGGGAGCTGTTTTTT	CASGTWTGAGTGELFF
many	TRBV20-1	-	TRBJ2-5	TGCAGTGCCACATTACTAGCCCGGACGGAGCAAGAGACCCAGTACTTC	CSATLLARTEQETQYF
-	TRBV5-1	TRBD1	TRBJ2-5	TGCGCCAGCAGCTCAGGGGGCCCTGAGGAGACCCAGTACTTC	CASSSGGPEETQYF
-	TRBV12-3/TRBV12-4	-	TRBJ2-5	TGTGCCAGCAGACCCGCGTCAGGGCGCCAAGAGACCCAGTACTTC	CASRPASGRQETQYF
few	TRBV5-1	-	TRBJ2-5	TGCGCCAGCAGCTTGGCCGTTGTAGGTCGAGAGACCCAGTACTTC	CASSLAVVGRETQYF
few	TRBV29-1	TRBD2	TRBJ2-7	TGCAGCGCTGCCGGGACTAGCGACTACGAGCAGTACTTC	CSAAGTSDYEQYF
many	TRBV30	TRBD1	TRBJ1-1	TGTGCCCGACAGGGGCCGGGGACTGAAGCTTTCTTT	CARQGPGTEAFF
few	TRBV7-8	-	TRBJ1-1	TGTGCCAGCAGCTTAGAGGGGCGGGGGAGAAACACTGAAGCTTTCTTT	CASSLEGRGRNTEAFF
-	TRBV28	-	TRBJ2-1	TGTGCCAGCAGTTTAGGGACAGCGGGGGAAGGAAGAGTGAAGGACAATGAGCAGTTCTTC	CASSLGTAGEGRVKDNEQFF
-	TRBV27	-	TRBJ2-7	TGTGCCAGCAGTTCAAGGGACGCTTCCTACGAGCAGTACTTC	CASSSRDASYEQYF
-	TRBV12-3/TRBV12-4	-	TRBJ2-7	TGTGTCAGCAGAGTTGGGAGTAGCTACGAGCAGTACTTC	CVSRVGSSYEQYF
few	TRBV19	TRBD1	TRBJ1-1	TGTGCCAGTAGCCCAGGGGACAGAGAAGCTTTCTTT	CASSPGDREAFF
many	TRBV19	-	TRBJ2-1	TGTGCCAGTAGTCTTACCGGGTTCGGAGGGGGGCAGTTCTTC	CASSLTGFGGGQFF
few	TRBV6-2/TRBV6-3	-	TRBJ1-5	TGTGCCAGCAGTCCACCGGGACGCGTGGATCAGCCCCAGCATTTT	CASSPPGRVDQPQHF
-	TRBV28	TRBD1	TRBJ1-4	TGTGCCAGCAGCACGAGCGGAGGGGGCGTTAATGAAAAACTGTTTTTT	CASSTSGGGVNEKLFF
-	TRBV2	-	TRBJ2-2	TGTGCCAGCAGTGAACTGACAGGCTCCACCGGGGAGCTGTTTTTT	CASSELTGSTGELFF
many	TRBV20-1	-	TRBJ1-5	TGCAGTGCTGGTTATCAGCCCCAGCATTTT	CSAGYQPQHF
few	TRBV2	-	TRBJ1-3	TGTGCCAGCAACTATCGGCAGGGAAACACCATATATTTT	CASNYRQGNTIYF
-	TRBV12-3/TRBV12-4	-	TRBJ1-5	TGTGCCAGCACCCAGGGACATAGCAATCAGCCCCAGCATTTT	CASTQGHSNQPQHF
few	TRBV5-5	-	TRBJ1-4	TGTGCCAGCAGCTTGGGACAAGGCCTTTATGAAAAACTGTTTTTT	CASSLGQGLYEKLFF
many	TRBV2	-	TRBJ1-2	TGTGCCAGCAGTGAAGGTCCACAGAGAGATGGCTACACCTTC	CASSEGPQRDGYTF
many	TRBV11-2	-	TRBJ2-7	TGTGCCAGCAGCCCCGCAGGGAATCCCACCTACGTGCAGTACTTC	CASSPAGNPTYVQYF